This entry describes one T cell receptor beta chain. This clone was detected a few times. The antigen this receptor binds is unknown. No per-base quality is available; no much larger clone lies one base away. The source of the sample is a study of beta chain features in type 1 diabetes (dated by TCRdb to the late 2010s). For the wider study: Mean age, gender distribution, total cell number and subset yield did not differ between patients and healthy donors. Regulatory and stem cell-like memory subsets were isolated from only 8 patients and about 8 healthy donors, whereas naive and central memory subsets came from all 30 or so donors. A total of 90 million to 120 million sorted cells were examined across all samples, and a strong correlation was observed between cell number per subset and RNA yield. The study compared the TCRB repertoires of sorted circulating CD4+ T cell subsets in recently diagnosed type 1 diabetes patients with those in matched healthy donors. General findings and caveats noted by the study authors: Shorter templates might be favored by PCR, yet because patient and control samples were amplified and corrected together, any such skew would affect both groups equally. The naive, central memory and regulatory TCRB repertoires appeared to resemble one another more closely among patients than among healthy donors. In all four CD4+ subsets, TCRB CDR3 length was moderately but significantly shorter in type 1 diabetes patients. Because small numbers of individuals were included in the HLA sub-analyses, any influence of HLA type on TCRB rearrangement was left unresolved. Fewer insertions and more nucleotide deletions at VDJ recombination sites were observed in patients with type 1 diabetes, implying thymic rearrangement abnormalities. Because cDNA was sequenced instead of genomic DNA, activated cells with high expression could be over-represented, although the groups did not differ in activation or CD3 levels.

The High Capacity cDNA Reverse Transcription Kit was used to reverse transcribe all of the isolated RNA, meaning that expressed TCRB transcripts were what got sequenced. Deep immunoSEQ sequencing was performed on naive, central memory and regulatory T cell samples, with an average of about 3.57 million total reads per sample. Sorted cells were lysed in RLT buffer and RNA was extracted with DNase-treated RNeasy Micro or Mini kits, depending on cell number. Each cell subset was processed separately to prevent cross-contamination, with patient and healthy donor samples processed together. The immunoSEQ multiplex PCR was used to amplify TCRB sequences from cDNA, yielding 87-bp fragments that span the CDR3 region. Sequencing of the amplicons was done on the Illumina HiSeq platform. Processing in the source paper ran as follows. PCR bias was computationally corrected using synthetic template baselines, reads within Hamming distance 2 were collapsed, and singletons that could not be merged were discarded. Reads were aligned to IMGT to assign V, D and J genes, CDR3 length, and insertions or deletions at six rearrangement sites. Clonotype counts were normalized to sorted cell number within each subset before computing true diversity and Gini coefficients with the tcR R package. The overlap coefficient, calculated on TCRB nucleotide sequences, was used to measure repertoire sharing. Out-of-frame TCRB sequences from naive cells were analyzed to stand in for the pre-selection repertoire. Imported from immuneACCESS, the table was reduced by TCRdb to in-frame sequences with V and J called. These copies leave out some clones; in studies compared against another copy, an unresolved V gene accounts for under half, and the cause of the remainder is not known. D and trimming come from the DNA, and the V and J calls and clone size come from that table. The sample table lists about 620,000 clones, 15% to 17% of them with a count of one. About 0.097% of the sample belongs to the ten largest clones.

The CDR3, from cysteine to phenylalanine, totals 15 residues. The retained sequence is limited to the CDR3, 45 bases, with the frame set at the first base. CDR1 and CDR2 were assigned from the germline V gene as SGHTA and FQGNSA. Trimming takes 0 bases from V and 2 bases from J, and the germline ends sit 11 bases apart. A single peripheral blood draw of roughly 0.11 L on average was collected from each donor into heparinised tubes. A BD FACSAria II and a panel including CD45RO, CCR7, CD25, CD127, CD95 and CD27 were used to sort naive, central memory, regulatory and stem cell-like memory CD4+ T cells. Purity was above 95% for every sorted population. PBMCs were isolated right away by Lymphoprep density gradient centrifugation and were stained directly, without culture. Samples were stained and sorted in pairs, with one healthy donor and one patient per experiment, so that batch effects were minimized.

Sequencing input: naive CD4+ T cells from blood. The label giving this sample's cell subset or site can be read as: true naive CD4+ T cells. This receptor was identified in a man aged 18 to 30 in good health. The sequence is built from TRBV7-2 and TRBJ2-7, with TRBD2 as a weak D call on 5 bases. Read as DNA, the sequence is TGTGCCAGCAGCTTAGCAGGGAGTGGAGCCTACGAGCAGTACTTC. It translates as CASSLAGSGAYEQYF.